Shown below are 3 T cell receptor beta chains from a single sample sequenced in a study of beta chain features in type 1 diabetes. Expressed TCRB transcripts were sequenced because the isolated RNA had all been reverse transcribed beforehand. The data were produced by immunoSEQ multiplex PCR, yet TCRdb's version contains in-frame clones alone and is incomplete. This table has more than 300,000 clones, roughly 16% appearing once. The sequenced sample was naive CD4+ T cells from blood. The receptors derive from a woman between 18 and 29 years old in good health.

This clone was recorded a few times. The chain recombines TRBV9 with TRBJ2-7; possible D gene TRBD1, 5 bases. Trimming left V 0 bases short and J 3 bases short, with 13 bases between. Germline CDR1 SGDLS, CDR2 YYNGEE. This CDR3 contains 15 residues. Here the CDR3 DNA reads TGTGCCAGCAGCGTAGACAGCAGGGTTTACTACGAGCAGTACTTC. Its translation: CASSVDSRVYYEQYF.

The chain links TRBV2 to TRBJ1-5; D unresolved. Trimming took off 4 bases at V and 9 bases at J, with 10 bases between the two ends. This CDR3 region has 12 residues. Germline V gene sequence: CDR1 SNHLY, CDR2 FYNNEI. CDR3: CASSGSSGPQHF. CDR3 DNA sequence: TGTGCCAGCAGTGGTTCATCAGGGCCCCAGCATTTT.

This clone was observed a handful of times. Other nucleotide sequences from this sample produce the same CDR3. V is TRBV7-9 and J is TRBJ1-5, with 8 bases lining up with TRBD1. The CDR3 covers 14 residues. The germline CDR1 and CDR2 sequences are SEHNR and FQNEAQ (reference sequence). V lost 6 bases, J lost 5 bases, and 6 bases stayed unmatched. This CDR3 is CASSPDRGDQPQHF. The CDR3 DNA follows: TGTGCCAGCAGTCCAGACAGGGGCGATCAGCCCCAGCATTTT. Together with reference TRBV7-9 and TRBJ1-5, the CDR3 gives the full variable domain: DTGVSQNPRHKITKRGQNVTFRCDPISEHNRLYWYRQTLGQGPEFLTYFQNEAQLEKSRLLSDRFSAERPKGSFSTLEIQRTEQGDSAMYLCASSPDRGDQPQHFGDGTRLSIL.